This TCR beta chain was identified in a study of PD-L1 blockade in urothelial cancer (dated by TCRdb to the late 2010s). Background on the whole study: All patients started therapy in about 2014 and received atezolizumab 1,200 mg intravenously every 3 weeks. Pretreatment blood TCR-seq was available for about 27 patients, at least one posttreatment blood collection was obtained for about 25 patients, and tumor TCR-seq was available for about 25 patients. Patients had an ECOG performance status of 0 or 1 and had received between 0 and 3 prior chemotherapy regimens. A median of approximately 140,000 T cells and some 84,000 unique TCRs was obtained from blood samples, and a median clonality of 0.080 was observed. Somatic, immune and clinical correlates of response to PD-L1 blockade with atezolizumab in urothelial cancer were the focus of an exploratory multi-omic analysis. Twenty-five of 29 patients were males with bladder-origin urothelial cancer, and about 65% of the roughly 30 reported a prior smoking history. Pretreatment tumor samples and matched peripheral blood, collected serially before and after atezolizumab treatment, underwent TCR sequencing. Progression-free survival longer than 6 months counted as durable clinical benefit, and TCR features were additionally tested against both progression-free and overall survival. In the same patients who had TCR sequencing, pretreatment tumors also underwent whole exome sequencing and RNA sequencing. Blood samples were analyzed 3 weeks after the start of treatment (second dose) and 6 weeks after the start of treatment. Durable clinical benefit was achieved by nine patients and was not achieved by 20 patients.

Synthetic TCR analog templates were spiked into each PCR so that absolute template abundance could be estimated from read counts. TCRbeta CDR3 regions were amplified from genomic DNA with bias-controlled V and J gene primers using the immunoSEQ assay. Rearranged TCRbeta segments were sequenced at approximately 20X coverage. The paper's processing steps were these. Clustering was used to correct sequencing errors, and CDR3s were annotated against IMGT so that V, D and J genes could be assigned. Out-of-frame and stop-codon sequences were excluded, and only productive TCRbeta rearrangements were used in downstream analyses. Clonality was calculated as one minus the Shannon entropy normalized by the log of the number of unique productive sequences. Fisher's exact test with Benjamini-Hochberg correction, at a threshold of adjusted p below 0.01, was used to find clones that differed between time points or between blood and tumor. Here the immuneACCESS table is served through TCRdb, limited to in-frame sequences with V and J called. Missing clones are a known gap in these copies; in checked studies unresolved V genes cover under half, and the rest lacks a known reason. V and J calls and clone size are given by that table; D and trimming were obtained from the DNA. Present in this sample are about 130,000 clones, around 88% of which were seen just once. The leading ten clones occupy roughly 2.4% of the sample.

On the study overall, not on this receptor specifically: Among patients with durable benefit, tumor-associated TCR clones showed greater expansion in peripheral blood 3 weeks after treatment started (n of about 20, p = 0.022). A pretreatment peripheral blood TCR clonality below the median was linked to improved progression-free and overall survival. Because the sample size was small (n of about 27) and many exploratory analyses were performed, the results are intended to be hypothesis-generating.

As concerns this clone: Which antigen it targets is not known. It has no much larger one-base neighbor in the sample; base qualities were not kept.

The CDR1 and CDR2 encoded by the germline V gene are SGHRS and YFSETQ. The CDR3 spans 14 residues, from the cysteine through the phenylalanine. Of all the DNA, just the CDR3 is kept, 42 bases in frame from base 1. V is pared back by 0 bases and J by 2 bases, with 9 bases lying between the germline termini. What this sample's time point label stands for: peripheral blood 6 weeks after treatment start. A total of roughly 30 patients with locally advanced or metastatic urothelial carcinoma, treated at Memorial Sloan Kettering on a trial protocol, made up the cohort. Peripheral blood mononuclear cells were collected pretreatment and during treatment, at between 1 and 8 total time points per patient. The Qiagen DNeasy Blood extraction kit was used to purify genomic DNA from total PBMCs and tumor samples. PBMCs were collected pretreatment and during treatment and were isolated and stored as previously described.

This TCR derives from a man aged 45-60 years with urothelial cancer. Source: PBMCs, taken around atezolizumab (anti-PD-L1) treatment. This chain joins TRBV5-1 to TRBJ2-7; the D gene cannot be named for sure. CDR3 loop: CASSLDQATYEQYF. The nucleotide sequence is TGCGCCAGCAGCTTGGACCAGGCGACCTACGAGCAGTACTTC.